These 21 T cell receptor beta chains originate from one sample sequenced in a study of CD8 T cells in Susac syndrome. RNA was extracted with the RNeasy kit, and a quantity of roughly 0.5 to 1 ug was reverse transcribed using random hexamers. TCRdb re-analysed the immunoSEQ multiplex PCR reads in MiXCR, keeping a single row per CDR3 protein. The table lists about 80,000 distinct CDR3 sequences, roughly 93% of them singletons. Material: CD8+ T cells from PBMCs. These receptors were obtained from a human donor in good health.

The chain recombines TRBV29-1 with TRBJ2-3; 7 bases are a match to TRBD2. The CDR3 runs to 14 residues. Germline loops: CDR1 SQVTM, CDR2 ANQGSEA. V was pared by 3 bases and J by 6 bases, with 9 bases of the junction left unmatched. In DNA, the CDR3 is TGCAGCGTTGATTTGGCGGGAGTTGGCGATACGCAGTATTTT. It translates to CSVDLAGVGDTQYF.

V usage is TRBV3-1 and J usage is TRBJ2-5; tentatively, D is TRBD1 or TRBD2 (5 bases each). Germline values: CDR1 LGHDT, CDR2 YNNKEL (reference sequence). This CDR3 is built from 15 residues. Trimming removed 1 base at V and 7 bases at J, with 16 bases between. This chain's CDR3 is CASSQGPGQTSTQYF. Written as DNA, the CDR3 is TGTGCCAGCAGCCAAGGGCCGGGGCAGACTTCGACCCAGTACTTC.

This clonotype came up once. The rearrangement links TRBV27 to TRBJ2-1, with TRBD2 as a possible D gene (5 bases). V was shortened by 1 base and J by 8 bases, with 18 bases between the two germline ends. The CDR3 consists of 16 residues. From germline, CDR1 is MNHEY and CDR2 SMNVEV (reference sequence). The CDR3 protein is CASSLWTDPGSDEQFF. Here the CDR3 DNA reads TGTGCCAGCAGTTTATGGACGGACCCGGGGAGCGATGAGCAGTTCTTC.

This clonotype was found once. This chain uses TRBV25-1 with TRBJ1-1, with D perhaps TRBD1 (6 bases). The germline V gene has CDR1 MGHDK and CDR2 SYGVNS. The CDR3 runs to 15 residues. Trimming took off 1 base at V and 0 bases at J, with 9 bases between the two ends. CDR3 bases: TGTGCCAGCAGTGAATTGGGGGGGCTGAACACTGAAGCTTTCTTT. Amino acid sequence: CASSELGGLNTEAFF.

V is TRBV7-9 and J is TRBJ2-7; D is unclear. Trimming removed 5 bases from V and 3 bases from J, with 5 bases in between. Per the germline V gene, CDR1 is SEHNR and CDR2 is FQNEAQ (reference sequence). This CDR3 region has 11 residues. CDR3 protein: CASSADYEQYF. Here the CDR3 DNA reads TGTGCCAGCAGCGCAGACTACGAGCAGTACTTC.

The chain couples TRBV28 to TRBJ2-7, with no clear D. The CDR3 is 13 residues long. Per the germline V gene, CDR1 is MDHEN and CDR2 is SYDVKM. Trimming removed 6 bases at V and 2 bases at J, with 11 bases between. The CDR3 nucleotides are TGTGCCAGCAGCCATCCCCAGCCCTACGAGCAGTACTTC. Amino acid sequence: CASSHPQPYEQYF.

The CDR3, as DNA: TGCGCCAGCAGCGCCATCTCCGGGACAGGGGGCTCTGGGGCCAACGTCCTGACTTTC. It translates to CASSAISGTGGSGANVLTF. V and J are TRBV5-1 and TRBJ2-6, with 11 bases aligning to TRBD1. The CDR3 sequence is 19 residues long. Germline V lookup: CDR1 SGHRS, CDR2 YFSETQ. J lost 0 bases, V lost 4 bases, and 9 bases had no gene match.

This clonotype was observed once. The rearrangement uses TRBV20-1 and TRBJ1-2; D remains unclear. CDR3 length: 14 amino acids. V was cut by 6 bases and J by 5 bases, with 19 bases left in between. Germline lookup yields CDR1 DFQATT and CDR2 SNEGSKA (reference sequence). DNA of the CDR3: TGCAGTGCGCCTTCGAGGCCCATAACTTATGGCTACACCTTC. Translating gives CSAPSRPITYGYTF.

The chain carries TRBV10-3 and TRBJ1-4, with 7 bases fitting TRBD1. The CDR3 has 15 residues. Trimming took 8 bases from V and 8 from J; bases not matched to a gene: 14. Germline V gene sequence: CDR1 ENHRY, CDR2 SYGVKD. The DNA of the CDR3 is TGTGCCATCCGGGACCATACAGGGGTCGAAGAAAAACTGTTTTTT. Translating it yields CAIRDHTGVEEKLFF.

This chain joins TRBV4-1 and TRBJ2-1; possibly TRBD2 for D (5 bases). V lost 0 bases, J lost 6 bases, and 15 bases lay in between. This CDR3 region has 16 residues. The germline CDR1 and CDR2 sequences are MGHRA and YSYEKL. The CDR3 loop is CASSQDRRSGINEQFF. CDR3 DNA: TGCGCCAGCAGCCAAGATCGTAGATCCGGGATCAATGAGCAGTTCTTC.

The chain recombines TRBV20-1 with TRBJ2-1; D call uncertain. The CDR3 runs 12 residues. Between the trimmed V and J ends, which lost 5 bases and 3 bases, there was a span of 8 bases. Germline values: CDR1 DFQATT, CDR2 SNEGSKA (reference sequence). CDR3: CSAPFRYNEQFF. The CDR3 DNA reads as TGCAGTGCTCCTTTCCGCTACAATGAGCAGTTCTTC.

The chain is built from TRBV20-1 and TRBJ2-7; D assignment may be TRBD1 or TRBD2 (5 bases each). The V gene's germline CDR1 is DFQATT and CDR2 SNEGSKA (reference sequence). This CDR3 contains 13 residues. V gave up 1 base and J gave up 5 bases, with 12 bases separating them. CDR3 DNA sequence: TGCAGTGCTAGAGGAGGGGTTTCGCACGAGCAGTACGTC. This encodes CSARGGVSHEQYV.

This clonotype has only one observation. The CDR3 here is CASSLRGGRYGYTF. CDR3 coding DNA: TGTGCCAGCAGTTTAAGGGGGGGCCGGTATGGCTACACCTTC. The chain couples TRBV27 to TRBJ1-2, with a tentative D call TRBD1 (6 bases). This CDR3 region has 14 residues. Germline assignment: CDR1 MNHEY and CDR2 SMNVEV (reference sequence). Trimming shortened V by 2 bases and J by 5 bases, and 12 bases separated the two germline ends.

This chain connects TRBV9 to TRBJ2-3, with D perhaps being TRBD1 or TRBD2 (6 bases each). CDR1 SGDLS and CDR2 YYNGEE come from the germline V gene. Trimming removed 3 bases from V and 0 bases from J, with 20 bases in between. The CDR3 runs to 18 residues. CDR3 region: CASSAVPSFGGSTDTQYF. The CDR3 DNA reads TGTGCCAGCAGCGCAGTGCCCTCTTTCGGGGGCAGCACAGATACGCAGTATTTT.

The chain carries TRBV7-9 and TRBJ2-7, with D possibly being TRBD2 (6 bases). The V end was cut by 7 bases, the J end by 5 bases, with 15 bases between. Germline V lookup: CDR1 SEHNR, CDR2 FQNEAQ (reference sequence). CDR3 length equals 13 residues. The CDR3 loop reads CASTPGDSHEQYV. The CDR3 DNA reads as TGTGCCAGCACCCCTGGGGACTCTCACGAGCAGTACGTC.

The chain couples TRBV7-6 to TRBJ2-7; TRBD2 is a possible D gene (5 bases). Germline assignment: CDR1 SGHVS and CDR2 FNYEAQ. With 3 bases removed from V and 7 bases from J, the gap between germline ends came to 10 bases. This CDR3 contains 12 residues. The CDR3 nucleotides are TGTGCCAGCAGCTTCCCCCGGGGTGAGCAGTACTTC. Encoded protein: CASSFPRGEQYF.

This chain connects TRBV5-1 to TRBJ2-7, with 7 positions matching TRBD1. Looked up from germline, CDR1 is SGHRS and CDR2 is YFSETQ. Trimming took 0 bases from V and 3 from J; bases not matched to a gene: 3. This CDR3 is built from 14 residues. The CDR3 protein is CASSLGDSNYEQYV. In nucleotides, the CDR3 is TGCGCCAGCAGCTTGGGGGACAGCAACTACGAGCAGTACGTC.

This clonotype was seen a single time. The V gene is TRBV5-1, the J gene TRBJ2-1; possible D gene TRBD1, 5 bases. The CDR3 is 14 residues long. V was clipped by 0 bases and J by 8 bases, with 12 bases between them. Germline V lookup: CDR1 SGHRS, CDR2 YFSETQ. CDR3: CASSLGQGEDEQFF. DNA of the CDR3: TGCGCCAGCAGCTTGGGGCAGGGCGAGGATGAGCAGTTCTTC.

This chain joins TRBV6-1 and TRBJ1-1; weak D call: TRBD1 (5 bases). Germline V gives CDR1 MNHNS, CDR2 SASEGT. Deletions cut 8 bases from V and 1 base from J, with 8 bases between. CDR3 length: 12 amino acids. Written as DNA, the CDR3 is TGTGCCAGCCAGAGGGGGAACACTGAAGCTTTCTTT. Translation: CASQRGNTEAFF.

This sequence joins TRBV12-3 or TRBV12-4 and TRBJ1-5; no firm D call. The CDR3 consists of 14 residues. V was shortened by 4 bases and J by 4 bases, with 11 bases between the two germline ends. The CDR3 reads CASSSFLSNQPQHF. DNA of the CDR3: TGTGCCAGCAGTTCCTTTCTTTCGAATCAGCCCCAGCATTTT.

This chain links TRBV6-4 with TRBJ2-1, with D perhaps matching TRBD2 (6 bases). The CDR3 length is 15 residues. Trimming took off 2 bases at V and 4 bases at J, with 12 bases between the two ends. The V gene's germline CDR1 is MRHNA and CDR2 SNTAGT. CDR3 DNA sequence: TGTGCCAGCAGTGACGGGTCGGGAGAGTACAATGAGCAGTTCTTC. Translated: CASSDGSGEYNEQFF.